The following is a T cell receptor (beta chain) sequence with its context. Clones were sequenced by immunoSEQ multiplex PCR, and TCRdb holds only the in-frame ones, with some missing. Among some 20,000 clones listed, 85% to 90% were seen once. The data are from a study of T cell changes during pregnancy in multiple sclerosis. The germline gives CDR1 MNHNS, CDR2 SASEGT. V dropped 1 base and J dropped 3 bases, with 19 bases sitting between them. The CDR3 runs to 17 residues. This sequence originates from a female donor in good health, enrolled as a control in a pregnancy study. This rearrangement joins TRBV6-1 to TRBJ2-7, with a possible D match to TRBD2 (5 bases). The material sequenced was CD8+ T cells from peripheral blood mononuclear cells, taken in the second trimester of pregnancy. The CDR3 sequence is CASSEETSRTGNYEQYF. In DNA form, the CDR3 reads TGTGCCAGCAGTGAAGAAACGAGTCGGACGGGGAACTACGAGCAGTACTTC.